This TCR beta chain was sequenced in a study of human T cells and chemical hapten exposure. Overall study context: A patient group, mainly female, showed alopecia areata, totalis or universalis.

Indicated time point: pre-sensitization, week 0. The treatment is: therapeutic diphenylcyclopropenone sensitization with weekly scalp DPC. The library attached unique molecular identifiers to individual cDNA molecules. MiXCR, applied by TCRdb to the RACE reads, yields one record per CDR3 protein. The profile shows tens of thousands of distinct CDR3 sequences, approximately 13% of them singletons. The specimen comprised whole blood, sampled in connection with sensitization to the hapten diphenylcyclopropenone (DPC). The TCR was taken from a woman aged 25 to 39 with alopecia areata. Some clones in this sample may be carry-over from other donors' samples.

This CDR3 reads CASSPRRSGRRDEQFF. In nucleotides, the CDR3 is TGTGCCAGCAGCCCCCGTCGTAGCGGGAGGAGGGATGAGCAGTTCTTC. The chain joins TRBV11-2 to TRBJ2-1; TRBD2 aligns across 10 bases. The ends lost 5 bases at V and 8 bases at J; junction bases unmatched: 12. This CDR3 spans 16 amino acids. Germline CDR1 reads SGHAT; CDR2 reads FQNNGV.